The source of this T cell receptor beta chain is a study of PD-1 blockade in classical Hodgkin lymphoma. Overall study findings and caveats: Repertoire difference causes, possibly disease activity or prior therapy, remain undefined. Reported findings placed baseline TCR diversity lower in newly diagnosed patients (compared with healthy donors). Compared with baseline, CD4+ but not CD8+ TCR diversity had risen significantly by C4D1.

The CDR3 length is 16 residues. With 5 bases clipped from V and 5 bases from J, the junction kept 10 bases outside the gene matches. From germline, CDR1 is MNHNY and CDR2 SVGAGI (reference sequence). Every single patient, without exception, relapsed after autologous stem cell transplantation, and brentuximab vedotin exposure varied. In the case of this clone: Antigen specificity is unknown.

This table comes from immunoSEQ multiplex PCR, and its TCRdb copy is limited to in-frame clones, with some not included. The table records 20,000 to 25,000 clones, about three quarters of them present only once. The TCR comes from a human donor with classical Hodgkin lymphoma. The V and J genes are TRBV6-6 and TRBJ2-2; 8 nucleotides align to TRBD2. The material sequenced was peripheral blood mononuclear cells (PBMCs), taken before the second cycle of nivolumab. The CDR3 nucleotides read TGTGCCAGCAGTATCCTCTTGGGCGGGAGGACCGGGGAGCTGTTTTTT. This encodes CASSILLGGRTGELFF.